A selection of T cell receptor beta chains follows, all from one sample in a study of blood T cell repertoires in COVID-19. TCRdb's copy holds only in-frame clones and misses some; the assay was immunoSEQ multiplex PCR. Of fewer than 200,000 clones in the sample, 80% to 90% were seen once. Sample: peripheral blood. Every receptor here comes from a man between 18 and 35 years old who had recovered from COVID-19. The CDR3 runs from the conserved cysteine through the conserved F or W. The D gene is left open where the match is weak. Clone size is shown for a subset of rows, as once, few, many or a class of expanded clone.

clone_size	d_call	j_call	v_call	cdr3_nt	cdr3_aa
once	TRBD1	TRBJ1-4	TRBV6-2/TRBV6-3	TGTGCCAGCAGTCTGACAGGGGGGCGAGAAAAACTGTTTTTT	CASSLTGGREKLFF
-	-	TRBJ2-4	TRBV3-1/TRBV3-2	TGTGCCAGCAGCCGTTCGGGGGAGAGGAACATTCAGTACTTC	CASSRSGERNIQYF
-	-	TRBJ2-7	TRBV27	TGTGCCAGCAGTCCTATGGGGCTCCTTTCCTACGAGCAGTACTTC	CASSPMGLLSYEQYF
-	TRBD2	TRBJ2-1	TRBV27	TGTGCCAGCAGCCGGGGGGGACTAGCGGGCTACAATGAGCAGTTCTTC	CASSRGGLAGYNEQFF
-	TRBD1	TRBJ2-7	TRBV28	TGTGCCAGCAGCTTAATCTCAGGGGGCAAACCCTACGAGCAGTACTTC	CASSLISGGKPYEQYF
-	-	TRBJ1-4	TRBV7-9	TGTGCCAGCAGCTTAAACCAGGGGAGAGAAAAACTGTTTTTT	CASSLNQGREKLFF
-	TRBD1	TRBJ1-2	TRBV5-8	TGTGCCAGCAGCTTGGACGACGACAGGGGCTATGGCTACACCTTC	CASSLDDDRGYGYTF
-	-	TRBJ1-3	TRBV9	TGTGCCAGCAGCGACGTAGGGGCCGAAAACACCATATATTTT	CASSDVGAENTIYF
once	-	TRBJ2-7	TRBV6-5	TGTGCCAGCAGTTACGAGGCCACCGCCTCCTACGAGCAGTACTTC	CASSYEATASYEQYF
few	TRBD1	TRBJ1-1	TRBV7-9	TGTGCCAGCAGCTTAGGGACAGGGGGCCCGGAGCCTGAAGCTTTCTTT	CASSLGTGGPEPEAFF